This entry concerns a single T cell receptor (beta chain). This specimen comes from a study of blood T cell repertoires in COVID-19. Whole-study context: Whether acute or convalescent, the COVID-19 samples came from the United States, Italy and Spain. The cDNA or gDNA used as material had been derived from T cells, B-cell-depleted T cells, or PBMCs.

Germline-derived CDR1 and CDR2 are SGHRS and YFSETQ. V dropped 5 bases and J dropped 5; count of bases not matched to a gene: 7. The CDR3 consists of 14 residues. In the authors' workflow: Reference gene primer amplification gave estimated nucleated cell counts. The repertoire was sequenced with immunoSEQ multiplex PCR; TCRdb's copy has only in-frame clones and lacks some. V, J and clone size are those of that table, while D and trimming were read from the DNA. The sample shows about 75,000 clones, more than 80% of them seen only once. V gene TRBV5-1 combines with J gene TRBJ2-3; 8 bases fit TRBD1. Sequencing used peripheral blood. This TCR derives from a human donor in a cohort sampled during active COVID-19. The CDR3 here is CASRLQGAGDTQYF. CDR3 nucleotides: TGCGCCAGCAGACTCCAGGGGGCGGGAGATACGCAGTATTTT.